The 16 T cell receptor beta chains below come from one sample, sequenced in a study of cytomegalovirus exposure and HLA in healthy donors. PCR primers comprised 60 Vbeta and 13 Jbeta primers. The method was immunoSEQ multiplex PCR; TCRdb's version includes in-frame clones alone and lacks a portion of them. The repertoire holds 150,000 to 200,000 clones, with roughly 80% as singletons. Sequenced: PBMCs. Source of these receptors: a female donor in good health and CMV-seronegative.

This rearrangement joins TRBV28 to TRBJ1-2, with 7 bases identical to TRBD1. V gave up 6 bases and J gave up 3 bases; unmatched junction bases: 16. The CDR3 consists of 17 residues. Germline lookup yields CDR1 MDHEN and CDR2 SYDVKM. CDR3 nucleotide sequence: TGTGCCAGCAGCTCACACACAGGGGCCACCGAACACTATGGCTACACCTTC. This gives the protein CASSSHTGATEHYGYTF.

The table lists this clone with a few counts. The same CDR3 arises from other DNA sequences in this sample as well. This rearrangement joins TRBV5-1 to TRBJ2-6; TRBD2 is a possible D gene (5 bases). The germline V and J ends were trimmed by 0 bases and 0 bases, with 7 bases remaining between them. The CDR3 length is 16 residues. Germline CDR1 SGHRS, CDR2 YFSETQ. CDR3: CASSLVGSSGANVLTF. The CDR3 coding sequence is TGCGCCAGCAGCTTGGTGGGGAGCTCTGGGGCCAACGTCCTGACTTTC.

This clone showed up just a few times. The V gene is TRBV5-4, the J gene TRBJ1-2, with 8 positions matching TRBD1. The CDR3 is 13 residues long. Germline loops: CDR1 SGHNT, CDR2 YYREEE (reference sequence). V trimming: 4 bases; J trimming: 8 bases; junction bases outside the gene matches: 7. CDR3 amino acids: CASSPRTGWGYTF. The CDR3 DNA follows: TGTGCCAGCAGCCCAAGGACAGGGTGGGGCTACACCTTC. The variable domain in full, with the rest retrieved from reference TRBV5-4 and TRBJ1-2, is ETGVTQSPTHLIKTRGQQVTLRCSSQSGHNTVSWYQQALGQGPQFIFQYYREEENGRGNFPPRFSGLQFPNYSSELNVNALELDDSALYLCASSPRTGWGYTFGSGTRLTVV.

This rearrangement joins TRBV7-3 to TRBJ1-1, with D tentatively TRBD1 (6 bases). Germline-derived CDR1 and CDR2 are SGHTA and FQGTGA. The CDR3 covers 14 residues. V was pared by 6 bases and J by 0 bases, with 11 bases between. CDR3 sequence reads: CASSLDRMNTEAFF. CDR3 nucleotides: TGTGCCAGCAGTTTAGACAGGATGAACACTGAAGCTTTCTTT.

The chain recombines TRBV30 with TRBJ2-5, with D hard to call. V was clipped by 3 bases and J by 4 bases, with 12 bases between them. The CDR3 runs to 13 residues. Germline V gives CDR1 GTSNPN, CDR2 SVGIG (reference sequence). The CDR3 DNA reads as TGTGCCTGGAGACGTGGTCAGTCAGAGACCCAGTACTTC. Its protein product is CAWRRGQSETQYF.

The chain combines TRBV5-6 with TRBJ1-4, with D possibly being TRBD1 (5 bases). Germline-derived CDR1 and CDR2 are SGHDT and YYEEEE. This CDR3 contains 12 residues. The CDR3 region is CASGRDAEKLFF. The CDR3 DNA follows: TGTGCTAGCGGCAGGGATGCTGAAAAACTGTTTTTT.

The rearrangement uses TRBV6-5 and TRBJ2-7; D ambiguous. This CDR3 spans 14 amino acids. V was pared by 6 bases and J by 5 bases, with 17 bases between. Germline CDR1 MNHEY, CDR2 SVGAGI. The CDR3 DNA reads TGTGCCAGCAGACCCCTGGAGCCACTTAACGAGCAGTACTTC. Translated, it gives CASRPLEPLNEQYF.

As DNA, the CDR3 is TGCGCCAGCACCGAAACAGGGGGCTTGGAGCAGTACTTC. This gives the protein CASTETGGLEQYF. The gene calls are TRBV5-1 and TRBJ2-7, with 9 positions matching TRBD1. The CDR3 sequence is 13 residues long. V was pared by 6 bases and J by 7 bases, with 8 bases of the junction left unmatched. CDR1 and CDR2 (germline): SGHRS, YFSETQ.

The CDR3 DNA follows: TGTGCCAGCAGCCCGCCGGACAGGGTTGGTGGCTACACCTTC. Encoded protein: CASSPPDRVGGYTF. The chain combines TRBV7-8 with TRBJ1-2, with 8 bases matching TRBD1. The CDR3 consists of 14 residues. The J segment lost 7 bases and the V segment lost 5 bases, leaving 9 bases of the junction unmatched. Germline-derived CDR1 and CDR2 are SGHVS and FQNEAQ.

The V call is TRBV28, the J call TRBJ1-2; tentative D call: TRBD1 (5 bases). From germline, CDR1 is MDHEN and CDR2 SYDVKM. The V gene lost 1 base and the J gene lost 3 bases, with 9 bases spanning the gap. The CDR3 runs to 14 residues. CDR3 loop: CASSLSTGYYGYTF. In DNA, the CDR3 is TGTGCCAGCAGTTTATCTACAGGATACTATGGCTACACCTTC.

V is TRBV7-3 and J is TRBJ2-2; TRBD2 is a possible D gene (7 bases). V lost 0 bases and J 4 bases, leaving 9 bases between the germline ends. From germline, CDR1 is SGHTA and CDR2 FQGTGA. The length of the CDR3 is 15 residues. CDR3 sequence (DNA): TGTGCCAGCAGCTTAACAGGGGGGGGCACCGGGGAGCTGTTTTTT. As protein: CASSLTGGGTGELFF.

The gene calls are TRBV6-6 and TRBJ2-7; D unclear. The length of the CDR3 is 15 residues. Germline V gene lookup returns CDR1 MNHNY and CDR2 SVGAGI (reference sequence). V shed 2 bases and J shed 0 bases, with 11 bases lying between them. Written as DNA, the CDR3 is TGTGCCAGCAGTTACGGCGCAGGTTCCTCCTACGAGCAGTACTTC. As protein: CASSYGAGSSYEQYF.

On this clone: One end of the junction is discordant with germline, which a read error may explain. The DNA for the CDR3 is TGCGCCAGCAGTGAGTTAGCGGGAGAGGGCACAGGTACGCAGTATTTT. Amino acids: CASSELAGEGTGTQYF. V and J are TRBV10-1 and TRBJ2-3; the match to TRBD2 covers 9 bases. The CDR3 consists of 16 residues. Germline V gene lookup returns CDR1 WNHNN and CDR2 SYGVQD (reference sequence).

J is TRBJ2-2 and V is TRBV29-1, with 16 bases matching TRBD2. The V and J ends lost 6 bases and 4 bases, in that order; junction bases with no gene match: 11. The CDR3 length is 18 residues. Germline CDR1 reads SQVTM; CDR2 reads ANQGSEA. The CDR3 coding sequence is TGCAGCGTCCTCGGGGGACTAGCGGGAGGGCAGGGCACCGGGGAGCTGTTTTTT. It codes for CSVLGGLAGGQGTGELFF.

This clone has a handful of counts. The V call is TRBV4-1, the J call TRBJ2-5, with a possible D match to TRBD1 (5 bases). V lost 2 bases, J lost 1 base, and 8 bases lay in between. CDR3 length: 14 amino acids. CDR1 is MGHRA and CDR2 is YSYEKL in the germline V gene. In DNA form, the CDR3 reads TGCGCCAGCAGCCAACAGGGTCCCCAAGAGACCCAGTACTTC. Translated: CASSQQGPQETQYF.

This chain joins TRBV6-5 and TRBJ2-3; possibly TRBD2 for D (6 bases). This CDR3 spans 15 amino acids. V was pared by 0 bases and J by 2 bases, with 9 bases between. CDR1 is MNHEY, CDR2 SVGAGI, per germline. The CDR3 sequence is CASSYSGGPTDTQYF. The CDR3 nucleotides read TGTGCCAGCAGTTACTCTGGAGGGCCCACAGATACGCAGTATTTT.